The 32 T cell receptor beta chains reported below all come from one sample, sequenced in a study of cytotoxic CD8 clonotypes in ibrutinib-treated CLL. The method was immunoSEQ multiplex PCR; TCRdb's version includes in-frame clones alone and lacks a portion of them. The table records fewer than 300,000 clones, around 77% of them present only once. Sequenced here: PBMCs, sampled at disease progression, from a patient treated with ibrutinib. The receptors originated from a human donor with chronic lymphocytic leukemia.

The J gene is TRBJ1-1, the V gene TRBV6-5; D ambiguous. V lost 6 bases and J 2 bases, leaving 7 bases between the germline ends. The germline CDR1 and CDR2 sequences are MNHEY and SVGAGI. The CDR3 runs 12 residues. The CDR3 spells CASRYGNTEAFF. The CDR3 DNA reads TGTGCCAGCAGGTACGGTAACACTGAAGCTTTCTTT.

This clone was found a few times. The chain combines TRBV5-1 with TRBJ1-2; D uncertain. The V and J ends lost 0 bases and 8 bases respectively, with 11 bases between them. Germline values: CDR1 SGHRS, CDR2 YFSETQ. The CDR3 covers 13 residues. The CDR3 nucleotides read TGCGCCAGCAGCTTGGACTTTCAGAGGGGCTACACCTTC. This sequence encodes CASSLDFQRGYTF. The whole variable domain, remainder taken from reference TRBV5-1 and TRBJ1-2, is KAGVTQTPRYLIKTRGQQVTLSCSPISGHRSVSWYQQTPGQGLQFLFEYFSETQRNKGNFPGRFSGRQFSNSRSEMNVSTLELGDSALYLCASSLDFQRGYTFGSGTRLTVV.

This chain uses TRBV27 with TRBJ2-7; 9 nucleotides match TRBD1. Germline V gene sequence: CDR1 MNHEY, CDR2 SMNVEV (reference sequence). The J segment lost 6 bases and the V segment lost 5 bases, leaving 5 bases of the junction unmatched. This CDR3 spans 13 amino acids. CDR3 amino acids: CASSPLTGGEQYF. The DNA of the CDR3 is TGTGCCAGCAGTCCCTTGACAGGGGGCGAGCAGTACTTC.

The J gene is TRBJ1-2, the V gene TRBV5-1; D call uncertain. V was cut by 3 bases and J by 0 bases, with 9 bases left in between. Looked up from germline, CDR1 is SGHRS and CDR2 is YFSETQ. The length of the CDR3 is 14 residues. The CDR3 coding sequence is TGCGCCAGCAGCTCGGCCGGGTCTAACTATGGCTACACCTTC. It encodes CASSSAGSNYGYTF. Based on the CDR3 plus reference TRBV5-1 and TRBJ1-2, the full variable domain is KAGVTQTPRYLIKTRGQQVTLSCSPISGHRSVSWYQQTPGQGLQFLFEYFSETQRNKGNFPGRFSGRQFSNSRSEMNVSTLELGDSALYLCASSSAGSNYGYTFGSGTRLTVV.

V usage is TRBV5-1 and J usage is TRBJ2-7, with D unresolved. V dropped 5 bases and J dropped 5 bases, with 14 bases sitting between them. This CDR3 is 13 amino acids long. CDR1 SGHRS and CDR2 YFSETQ come from the germline V gene. Written as DNA, the CDR3 is TGCGCCAGCAGATTAACAAAGTTCGACGAGCAGTACTTC. Protein product: CASRLTKFDEQYF.

V is TRBV10-3 and J is TRBJ2-1, with D perhaps matching TRBD2 (5 bases). In germline, CDR1 is ENHRY, CDR2 SYGVKD. CDR3 length: 15 residues. V lost 3 bases and J lost 10, with 19 bases in between. The CDR3 region has the DNA TGTGCCATCAGTGATCCTATGGTTGTAGGCGGGGAGCAGTTCTTC. This codes for CAISDPMVVGGEQFF.

This clone was seen a few times. The chain recombines TRBV5-4 with TRBJ1-2, with TRBD1 matching 10 bases. The CDR3 covers 14 residues. The junction had 4 bases not matched to a gene; V was cut back by 0 bases and J by 8 bases. CDR1 is SGHNT, CDR2 YYREEE, per germline (reference sequence). The CDR3 sequence is CASSLGQGARGYTF. The DNA of the CDR3 is TGTGCCAGCAGCTTGGGACAGGGGGCGAGAGGCTACACCTTC.

The chain joins TRBV19 to TRBJ1-5; D remains unclear. Deletions cut 3 bases from V and 4 bases from J, with 22 bases between. The CDR3 has 18 amino acids. Germline CDR1 and CDR2: LNHDA and SQIVND (reference sequence). The CDR3 DNA is TGTGCCAGTAGTATCTCCCCCGCTTGGCCGGTTGGGAATCAGCCCCAGCATTTT. This sequence encodes CASSISPAWPVGNQPQHF.

The CDR3 DNA sequence: TGTGCCAGCAGTTACGGGTATTCCTACGAGCAGTACTTC. This encodes CASSYGYSYEQYF. V and J are TRBV6-5 and TRBJ2-7; D gene unclear. The germline V gene has CDR1 MNHEY and CDR2 SVGAGI. Between the trimmed V and J ends, which lost 2 bases and 1 base, there was a span of 6 bases. This CDR3 spans 13 amino acids.

The V gene is TRBV7-2, the J gene TRBJ2-1, with 7 bases identical to TRBD2. J gave up 0 bases and V 5 bases, and 10 bases lay outside the gene matches. Germline V gives CDR1 SGHTA, CDR2 FQGNSA. The CDR3 loop spans 17 amino acids. Here the CDR3 reads CASSRRLGGSSYNEQFF. CDR3 in DNA: TGTGCCAGCAGCAGACGATTGGGCGGGAGCTCCTACAATGAGCAGTTCTTC.

This sequence joins TRBV18 and TRBJ1-5; TRBD1 might be the D (6 bases). There are 16 residues in the CDR3. V was pared by 2 bases and J by 2 bases, with 13 bases between. Germline V CDR1 and CDR2: KGHSH, LQKENI. The DNA of the CDR3 is TGTGCCAGCTCACCAAGGAGGGGGTCTGGCAATCAGCCCCAGCATTTT. Encoded protein: CASSPRRGSGNQPQHF.

The chain uses TRBV5-1 and TRBJ2-7, with D tentatively TRBD1 (6 bases). The germline gives CDR1 SGHRS, CDR2 YFSETQ. V lost 1 base and J 6 bases, leaving 17 bases between the germline ends. The CDR3 extends over 15 amino acids. Written as DNA, the CDR3 is TGCGCCAGCAGCTTGTCCGGGACACTGCTGGTCGAGCAGTACTTC. Translating it yields CASSLSGTLLVEQYF.

This clone was found once. The chain uses TRBV7-8 and TRBJ2-1; 8 nucleotides align to TRBD2. The trim removed 4 bases at V and 1 base at J, leaving 12 bases unmatched. Germline V lookup: CDR1 SGHVS, CDR2 FQNEAQ. The length of the CDR3 is 18 residues. As DNA, the CDR3 is TGTGCCAGCAGCTCAGTAGCGGGGTGGGAGAATTCCTACAATGAGCAGTTCTTC. It yields the protein CASSSVAGWENSYNEQFF.

The rearrangement links TRBV5-1 to TRBJ1-2; D gene uncertain. The CDR3 totals 16 residues. Germline loops: CDR1 SGHRS, CDR2 YFSETQ. V dropped 0 bases and J dropped 7 bases, with 19 bases sitting between them. CDR3 in amino acids: CASSLAGPTRESGYTF. As DNA, the CDR3 is TGCGCCAGCAGCTTGGCCGGTCCCACTCGGGAGTCTGGCTACACCTTC. Supplemented by reference TRBV5-1 and TRBJ1-2, the full variable domain reads KAGVTQTPRYLIKTRGQQVTLSCSPISGHRSVSWYQQTPGQGLQFLFEYFSETQRNKGNFPGRFSGRQFSNSRSEMNVSTLELGDSALYLCASSLAGPTRESGYTFGSGTRLTVV.

The J gene is TRBJ2-2, the V gene TRBV4-3, with D maybe TRBD2 (6 bases). The CDR3 is made up of 17 amino acids. Germline values: CDR1 LGHNA, CDR2 YSLEER. V lost 0 bases to trimming and J lost 4 bases, with 15 bases between them. The DNA of the CDR3 is TGCGCCAGCAGCCAAGATAGGCGGGGACCCCCCACCGGGGAGCTGTTTTTT. Translation gives CASSQDRRGPPTGELFF.

The CDR3 sequence: CASSTRGGRDEQYF. As DNA, the CDR3 is TGTGCCAGCAGTACCCGGGGGGGGAGGGACGAGCAGTACTTC. The chain combines TRBV27 with TRBJ2-7; the match to TRBD2 covers 8 bases. CDR1 is MNHEY and CDR2 is SMNVEV in the germline V gene (reference sequence). The CDR3 totals 14 residues. V lost 5 bases, J lost 5 bases, and 8 bases stayed unmatched.

The chain is built from TRBV7-2 and TRBJ2-7, with 10 bases aligning to TRBD2. This CDR3 is 18 amino acids long. Germline V gene lookup returns CDR1 SGHTA and CDR2 FQGNSA. The J segment lost 2 bases and the V segment lost 5 bases, leaving 15 bases of the junction unmatched. The CDR3 spells CASSPKVLAGTSPYEQYF. Written as DNA, the CDR3 is TGTGCCAGCAGCCCCAAGGTACTAGCGGGAACATCCCCCTACGAGCAGTACTTC.

The J gene is TRBJ2-7, the V gene TRBV11-1, with D perhaps matching TRBD1 (5 bases). The CDR3 runs to 13 residues. V was clipped by 3 bases and J by 7 bases, with 13 bases between them. Germline V lookup: CDR1 SGHAT, CDR2 FQDESV (reference sequence). This CDR3 is CASSLAGIYEQYF. In nucleotides, the CDR3 is TGTGCCAGCAGCTTGGCAGGGATTTATGAGCAGTACTTC. The full variable domain, completed using reference TRBV11-1 and TRBJ2-7, is EAEVAQSPRYKITEKSQAVAFWCDPISGHATLYWYRQILGQGPELLVQFQDESVVDDSQLPKDRFSAERLKGVDSTLKIQPAELGDSAMYLCASSLAGIYEQYFGPGTRLTVT.

V gene TRBV20-1 combines with J gene TRBJ2-5; D call uncertain. This CDR3 spans 10 amino acids. V was trimmed by 6 bases and J by 2 bases, leaving 4 bases between them. Looked up from germline, CDR1 is DFQATT and CDR2 is SNEGSKA (reference sequence). This CDR3 is CSAEQETQYF. CDR3 nucleotide sequence: TGCAGTGCGGAGCAAGAGACCCAGTACTTC.

This chain joins TRBV7-3 and TRBJ2-3; 10 bases agree with TRBD2. The CDR3 has 19 residues. Unmatched junction bases numbered 14, after V lost 2 bases and J lost 3 bases. Germline V CDR1 and CDR2: SGHTA, FQGTGA. The CDR3 loop is CASSLFPEQTSGLTDTQYF. The CDR3 DNA reads as TGTGCCAGCAGCTTATTCCCGGAGCAGACTAGCGGGTTGACAGATACGCAGTATTTT.

The count of this clone is one. The V call is TRBV5-1, the J call TRBJ2-7; 9 bases map to TRBD1. This CDR3 is 16 amino acids long. The trim removed 3 bases at V and 2 bases at J, leaving 9 bases unmatched. Germline CDR1 SGHRS, CDR2 YFSETQ. The CDR3 spells CASSSQGTGNPYEQYF. CDR3 nucleotide sequence: TGCGCCAGCAGCTCTCAAGGGACAGGGAACCCCTACGAGCAGTACTTC.

V usage is TRBV7-2 and J usage is TRBJ2-7; the D gene could be TRBD1 or TRBD2 (5 bases each). CDR1 SGHTA and CDR2 FQGNSA come from the germline V gene. CDR3 size: 15 residues. Trimming took off 1 base at V and 2 bases at J, with 12 bases between the two ends. The CDR3 reads CASSLVGVGPYEQYF. The CDR3 DNA is TGTGCCAGCAGCTTAGTAGGCGTGGGACCCTACGAGCAGTACTTC.

The V gene is TRBV18, the J gene TRBJ1-2; perhaps TRBD1 as D (5 bases). The V gene's germline CDR1 is KGHSH and CDR2 LQKENI. Trimming stripped 1 base from V and 8 bases from J, with 11 bases between. This CDR3 contains 13 residues. CDR3 DNA: TGTGCCAGCTCACCACAGGGGCCTAGAGGCTACACCTTC. It is translated as CASSPQGPRGYTF.

CDR3 sequence (DNA): TGTGCCAGCAGCCAGAGGACAGGGGGGTACCAAGAGACCCAGTACTTC. Translating it yields CASSQRTGGYQETQYF. This sequence joins TRBV7-8 and TRBJ2-5; TRBD1 matches 10 bases. CDR1 SGHVS and CDR2 FQNEAQ come from the germline V gene. This CDR3 is built from 16 residues. V lost 5 bases, J lost 0 bases, and 6 bases stayed unmatched.

Worth noting for this clone: Other DNA sequences from this sample encode an identical CDR3 as well. The rearrangement joins TRBV7-9 to TRBJ1-2; D is possibly TRBD1 (6 bases). V was pared by 0 bases and J by 2 bases, with 13 bases between. Looked up from germline, CDR1 is SEHNR and CDR2 is FQNEAQ (reference sequence). CDR3 length: 16 amino acids. The CDR3 DNA sequence: TGTGCCAGCAGCTTAGCGGTCGGGCAGGGGAACTATGGCTACACCTTC. Protein: CASSLAVGQGNYGYTF.

This rearrangement joins TRBV6-6 to TRBJ1-1; no clear D. Trimming took 1 base from V and 5 from J, leaving 2 bases between them. Germline V gene lookup returns CDR1 MNHNY and CDR2 SVGAGI (reference sequence). The CDR3 runs to 11 residues. CDR3 nucleotide sequence: TGTGCCAGCAGTTACTTGACTGAAGCTTTCTTT. This encodes CASSYLTEAFF.

This rearrangement joins TRBV28 to TRBJ1-2; 8 bases agree with TRBD1. Looked up from germline, CDR1 is MDHEN and CDR2 is SYDVKM. The V gene end was trimmed by 4 bases and the J gene end by 5 bases; junction bases not matched to a gene: 6. This CDR3 region has 14 residues. For the CDR3, the DNA is TGTGCCAGCAGTTCGACAGGGGTTGGGTATGGCTACACCTTC. Its protein product is CASSSTGVGYGYTF.

This clone appeared a few times. CDR3 amino acids: CASSLAIRAGKNYGYTF. CDR3 DNA sequence: TGTGCCAGCAGCTTAGCGATCAGGGCAGGGAAGAACTATGGCTACACCTTC. V and J are TRBV7-2 and TRBJ1-2; a weak D match, TRBD1 (5 bases). This CDR3 spans 17 amino acids. The V gene's germline CDR1 is SGHTA and CDR2 FQGNSA. V was shortened by 0 bases and J by 2 bases, with 16 bases between the two germline ends.

V and J are TRBV19 and TRBJ1-2, with TRBD1 identical over 9 bases. This CDR3 region has 19 residues. V lost 3 bases and J lost 3; bases outside the gene matches: 17. Per the germline V gene, CDR1 is LNHDA and CDR2 is SQIVND (reference sequence). The CDR3 DNA reads TGTGCCAGTAGTATCCAGATGAGTTGGAACAGGGGGCCGGACTATGGCTACACCTTC. Translating it yields CASSIQMSWNRGPDYGYTF.

The genes are TRBV6-5 and TRBJ2-1, with TRBD1 matching 9 bases. This CDR3 is 15 amino acids long. J lost 5 bases, V lost 2 bases, and 4 bases had no gene match. Germline CDR1 and CDR2: MNHEY and SVGAGI. The CDR3 DNA follows: TGTGCCAGCAGTTACGGGACAGGGTACCACAATGAGCAGTTCTTC. Its protein product is CASSYGTGYHNEQFF.

The chain joins TRBV29-1 to TRBJ1-2, with 9 bases aligning to TRBD1. Germline V gives CDR1 SQVTM, CDR2 ANQGSEA. The CDR3 totals 14 residues. Trimming cost V 3 bases and J 3 bases; bases outside gene matches: 5. The CDR3 reads CSVEGGTGYYGYTF. In nucleotides, the CDR3 is TGCAGCGTTGAGGGGGGGACAGGGTACTATGGCTACACCTTC.

This chain uses TRBV6-5 with TRBJ2-7; the match to TRBD1 covers 10 bases. V shed 4 bases, J shed 3 bases, and the junction held 3 bases outside the gene matches. Germline CDR1 MNHEY, CDR2 SVGAGI. CDR3 length: 14 residues. The CDR3 sequence is CASSWTGGGYEQYF. The CDR3 DNA reads TGTGCCAGCAGTTGGACAGGGGGAGGCTACGAGCAGTACTTC.